This T cell receptor (beta chain) appears in the sequencing data of a study of T-cell reconstitution after alpha-beta-depleted transplantation in children. Unique molecular identifiers were incorporated during preparation of the TCRbeta library. One entry per CDR3 protein results from TCRdb running MiXCR on the PCR reads. The sample yields about 580,000 distinct CDR3 sequences, 23% seen once. Remarks on this clonotype: What it recognizes is unknown.

V shed 6 bases and J 0 bases; nucleotides not matched to a gene: 5. This CDR3 is 15 amino acids long. Germline V gene lookup returns CDR1 ENHRY and CDR2 SYGVKD. Study-wide findings and caveats: T cells produced anew were the main source of T-cell counts and diversity one year after transplant.

This chain uses TRBV10-3 with TRBJ2-1; 7 bases agree with TRBD2. This receptor was taken from a boy in the first two years of life who had a stem cell transplant for acute myeloid leukemia, so the T cells may come from the graft donor. The sample consisted of PBMCs, mostly from graft donor cells, taken 360 days after TCRalphabeta/CD19-depleted stem cell transplant. The CDR3 DNA follows: TGTGCCATCAGCAGAGGGACTACCTCCTACAATGAGCAGTTCTTC. It encodes CAISRGTTSYNEQFF.